This T cell receptor (beta chain) is drawn from a study of T cell repertoires in cytomegalovirus infection. In the study overall: Public TCR beta signatures were indicative of both CMV infection and a matching HLA type.

Using its own MiXCR run on the reads, TCRdb lists one record per CDR3 protein. The data contain 680,000 or so distinct CDR3 sequences, around 32% of them singletons. Points from the study as a whole: In two of eight donors, the top clonotype was HLA-C-restricted CMV-specific.

As to this clonotype: Its antigen is not known.

Germline V gene sequence: CDR1 MNHEY, CDR2 SMNVEV (reference sequence). The ends lost 5 bases at V and 7 bases at J; junction bases unmatched: 5. The CDR3 is 14 residues long. The TCR sequence derives from a human donor in good health (CMV status not recorded). Some clones in this sample may be carry-over from other donors' samples. The chain joins TRBV27 to TRBJ1-5; TRBD1 aligns across 10 bases. This specimen was cultured PBMCs, taken from culture after CMV antigen stimulation. The CDR3 protein is CASSPRDRGQPQHF. The CDR3 DNA reads TGTGCCAGCAGTCCCCGGGACAGGGGCCAGCCCCAGCATTTT.